This T cell receptor (beta chain) stems from a study of cytomegalovirus exposure and HLA in healthy donors. Overall study results and limits: A later analysis reported that several of the most significant clusters appeared to be linked to common viral pathogens, among them Epstein-Barr virus.

CDR1 and CDR2 (germline): LNHNV, YYDKDF (reference sequence). The CDR3 runs 15 residues. Trimming removed 0 bases from V and 6 bases from J, with 12 bases in between. With regard to this clone: Its antigen is unidentified.

PCR amplification relied on 60 Vbeta primers (plus 13 Jbeta primers). Some clones are missing from TCRdb's copy, which holds only in-frame ones; the method was immunoSEQ multiplex PCR. This sample yields 100,000 to 150,000 clones, of which over 60% are seen a single time; 4% to 5% belongs to the top ten. This receptor was taken from a male donor in good health and CMV-seropositive. Sequencing was carried out using PBMCs. The V gene is TRBV15, the J gene TRBJ2-1; maybe TRBD2 (5 bases). This CDR3 reads CATSREDYMINEQFF. As DNA, the CDR3 is TGTGCCACCAGCAGAGAAGACTATATGATCAATGAGCAGTTCTTC.